The 21 T cell receptor beta chains given below trace back to one sample, sequenced in a study of CD8 T cells in Susac syndrome. An amount of RNA that ranged from roughly 0.45 to 1 ug was reverse transcribed with random hexamers. TCRdb reprocessed the immunoSEQ multiplex PCR reads with MiXCR, giving one entry per CDR3 protein. The data show fewer than 100,000 distinct CDR3 sequences, with about 91% seen just once and around 0.49% held by the top ten. What was sequenced was CD8+ T cells from PBMCs. These TCRs come from a human donor with multiple sclerosis.

This rearrangement joins TRBV2 to TRBJ1-2; tentatively, D is TRBD1 (6 bases). With 1 base removed from V and 4 bases from J, the gap between germline ends came to 16 bases. The CDR3 spans 16 residues. From germline, CDR1 is SNHLY and CDR2 FYNNEI. The CDR3 bases are TGTGCCAGCAGTGAAGAAGAAGGGTGGACAGTCTATGGCTACACCTTC. It translates to CASSEEEGWTVYGYTF.

V gene TRBV20-1 combines with J gene TRBJ2-2; D is possibly TRBD2 (6 bases). Trimming removed 4 bases from V and 2 bases from J, with 14 bases in between. Germline values: CDR1 DFQATT, CDR2 SNEGSKA (reference sequence). This CDR3 is 15 amino acids long. Here the CDR3 DNA reads TGCAGTGCTACCTTCTCCGGGAGTAACACCGGGGAGCTGTTTTTT. Translated, it gives CSATFSGSNTGELFF.

The rearrangement links TRBV7-9 to TRBJ2-7; D call uncertain. CDR1 and CDR2 (germline): SEHNR, FQNEAQ (reference sequence). The ends were cut back, 3 bases at V and 0 bases at J, with 6 bases in the middle. This CDR3 region has 13 residues. The CDR3 here is CASSFYDSYEQYF. The CDR3 DNA is TGTGCCAGCAGCTTCTATGACTCCTACGAGCAGTACTTC.

The chain combines TRBV6-1 with TRBJ2-3; possible D gene TRBD1, 7 bases. The V end was cut by 3 bases, the J end by 4 bases, with 17 bases between. The CDR3 totals 16 residues. Germline CDR1 is MNHNS and CDR2 is SASEGT. The CDR3 DNA is TGTGCCAGCAGTGACCGACAGGGAGGAATCCCAGATACGCAGTATTTT. As protein: CASSDRQGGIPDTQYF.

J is TRBJ2-1 and V is TRBV28; 9 bases are a match to TRBD2. Trimming removed 4 bases from V and 0 bases from J; junction bases left unmatched: 4. The CDR3 runs to 16 residues. CDR1 and CDR2 (germline): MDHEN, SYDVKM. CDR3 sequence (DNA): TGTGCCAGCAGTTACCGACTAGCGGACTCCTACAATGAGCAGTTCTTC. Translating it yields CASSYRLADSYNEQFF.

The chain combines TRBV7-9 with TRBJ2-7; no reliable D call. Germline V gene data show CDR1 as SEHNR and CDR2 as FQNEAQ (reference sequence). CDR3 size: 15 residues. The ends were cut back, 5 bases at V and 6 bases at J, with 20 bases in the middle. CDR3 region: CASSPPQTSAGEQYF. The CDR3 DNA reads TGTGCCAGCAGCCCTCCACAGACGTCGGCTGGCGAGCAGTACTTC.

This chain joins TRBV12-3 or TRBV12-4 and TRBJ2-5, with D unresolved. Trimming left V 2 bases short and J 0 bases short, with 16 bases between. The CDR3 consists of 17 residues. Here the CDR3 reads CASSLLLPYRNQETQYF. The CDR3 DNA follows: TGTGCCAGCAGTTTATTATTACCCTACAGAAACCAAGAGACCCAGTACTTC.

This sequence joins TRBV21-1 and TRBJ2-7; the table names TRBD1, a call not compared with the DNA. TRBV21-1 is shown as a pseudogene. The CDR3 is 14 residues long. As DNA, the CDR3 is TGTGCCAGCAGCAAAGACGGAGGACAATATAAGCAGTACTTC. Protein sequence: CASSKDGGQYKQYF.

The chain carries TRBV6-5 and TRBJ2-6; 7 nucleotides agree with TRBD1. The germline V gene has CDR1 MNHEY and CDR2 SVGAGI. The ends lost 3 bases at V and 0 bases at J; junction bases unmatched: 5. The CDR3 consists of 17 residues. CDR3 sequence: CASSYHRGYSGANVLTF. In nucleotides, the CDR3 is TGTGCCAGCAGTTATCACAGGGGTTACTCTGGGGCCAACGTCCTGACTTTC.

The CDR3 DNA is TGTGCCAGCAGACCGCTGGGAGACGCCAAAGAGACCCAGTACTTC. It specifies CASRPLGDAKETQYF. The chain carries TRBV12-3 or TRBV12-4 and TRBJ2-5; maybe TRBD2 (5 bases). The V gene lost 6 bases and the J gene lost 3 bases, with 17 bases spanning the gap. The CDR3 runs to 15 residues.

This clonotype was observed a few times. J is TRBJ2-5 and V is TRBV6-5, with D possibly being TRBD2 (6 bases). Germline values: CDR1 MNHEY, CDR2 SVGAGI. V was pared by 0 bases and J by 5 bases, with 10 bases between. This CDR3 has 14 residues. This CDR3 reads CASSYSREVETQYF. For the CDR3, the DNA is TGTGCCAGCAGTTACTCCAGGGAGGTGGAGACCCAGTACTTC.

J is TRBJ1-1 and V is TRBV5-6; the D is unclear. CDR3 length equals 13 residues. V lost 3 bases and J lost 3, with 9 bases in between. Germline CDR1 SGHDT, CDR2 YYEEEE. The CDR3 here is CASSWAGDTEAFF. CDR3 sequence (DNA): TGTGCCAGCAGCTGGGCGGGTGACACTGAAGCTTTCTTT.

The rearrangement joins TRBV10-2 to TRBJ2-7, with unresolved D. Per the germline V gene, CDR1 is WSHSY and CDR2 is SAAADI. Trimming stripped 4 bases from V and 0 bases from J, with 10 bases between. This CDR3 comprises 14 residues. The CDR3 coding sequence is TGCGCCAGCAGTGGAAAGGCCGGCTCCTACGAGCAGTACTTC. This translates into CASSGKAGSYEQYF.

J is TRBJ2-1 and V is TRBV11-2; 10 positions agree with TRBD2. Germline lookup yields CDR1 SGHAT and CDR2 FQNNGV. There are 16 residues in the CDR3. Germline trimming cut 5 bases from V and 0 bases from J; bases unmatched to any gene: 4. The DNA of the CDR3 is TGTGCCAGCAGCCAAGCGGGGGGGAGCTCCTACAATGAGCAGTTCTTC. Protein: CASSQAGGSSYNEQFF. Based on the CDR3 plus reference TRBV11-2 and TRBJ2-1, the full variable domain is EAGVAQSPRYKIIEKRQSVAFWCNPISGHATLYWYQQILGQGPKLLIQFQNNGVVDDSQLPKDRFSAERLKGVDSTLKIQPAKLEDSAVYLCASSQAGGSSYNEQFFGPGTRLTVL.

This chain uses TRBV10-3 with TRBJ2-3; 8 bases are shared with TRBD1. Germline CDR1 ENHRY, CDR2 SYGVKD. After removal of 6 bases from V and 4 bases from J, the junction contained 9 bases not matched to a gene. There are 15 residues in the CDR3. This CDR3 reads CAISPDRGLADTQYF. As DNA, the CDR3 is TGTGCCATCAGCCCAGACAGGGGCCTGGCAGATACGCAGTATTTT.

This sequence joins TRBV30 and TRBJ2-7; TRBD2 matches 13 bases. The CDR3 runs 17 residues. Germline V gene data show CDR1 as GTSNPN and CDR2 as SVGIG (reference sequence). After removal of 8 bases from V and 2 bases from J, the junction contained 15 bases not matched to a gene. CDR3 sequence reads: CAAADWTSGGATYEQYF. The CDR3, as DNA: TGTGCCGCCGCCGACTGGACTAGCGGGGGAGCAACCTACGAGCAGTACTTC.

The gene calls are TRBV11-2 and TRBJ2-1; 7 bases match TRBD1. This CDR3 is 16 amino acids long. V lost 3 bases and J lost 1; bases outside the gene matches: 6. Germline V lookup: CDR1 SGHAT, CDR2 FQNNGV. The CDR3 here is CASSFNRGKSYNEQFF. CDR3 DNA: TGTGCCAGCAGCTTTAACAGGGGAAAGTCCTACAATGAGCAGTTCTTC.

The chain combines TRBV27 with TRBJ2-5; D is perhaps TRBD2 (6 bases). Trimming took 0 bases from V and 5 from J, leaving 10 bases between them. CDR3 size: 14 residues. Germline lookup yields CDR1 MNHEY and CDR2 SMNVEV (reference sequence). CDR3 sequence reads: CASSLSRGMETQYF. In nucleotides, the CDR3 is TGTGCCAGCAGTTTATCCCGGGGGATGGAGACCCAGTACTTC.

This chain uses TRBV27 with TRBJ1-1; D uncertain. Germline assignment: CDR1 MNHEY and CDR2 SMNVEV (reference sequence). This CDR3 has 13 amino acids. V dropped 0 bases and J dropped 10 bases, with 12 bases sitting between them. CDR3 bases: TGTGCCAGCAGTTTATCGGCCGGGGAGGCAGCTTTCTTT. It is translated as CASSLSAGEAAFF.

This clonotype was counted between two and nine times. The chain has TRBV5-4 and TRBJ2-5; D ambiguous. This CDR3 has 13 amino acids. CDR1 is SGHNT, CDR2 YYREEE, per germline (reference sequence). V shed 0 bases and J shed 2 bases, with 5 bases lying between them. This CDR3 reads CASSLGLQETQYF. The CDR3 nucleotides read TGTGCCAGCAGCTTGGGACTGCAAGAGACCCAGTACTTC.

The chain uses TRBV7-2 and TRBJ2-7; TRBD2 agrees at 12 bases. V trimming: 5 bases; J trimming: 4 bases; junction bases outside the gene matches: 6. The CDR3 length is 15 residues. CDR1 and CDR2 (germline): SGHTA, FQGNSA. The CDR3 protein is CASSPLGTSGYEQYF. The CDR3 DNA is TGTGCCAGCAGCCCGCTGGGGACTAGCGGGTACGAGCAGTACTTC.